The clone carrying this T cell receptor (beta chain) showed up many times. RNA transcripts gave rise to amplified TCR beta CDR3 regions. The primer set for the first-round RT-PCR of the TCR CDR3 was HTBI. Via MiXCR, TCRdb re-called the multiplex PCR reads, giving one row per CDR3 protein. There are fewer than 600,000 distinct CDR3 sequences in the sample; approximately 15% occur only once, and less than 20% lies in the top ten. This specimen belongs to a study of T cells in Graves' hyperthyroidism and ophthalmopathy. With 5 bases clipped from V and 5 bases from J, the junction kept 4 bases outside the gene matches. The CDR3 spans 13 residues. Germline CDR1 is SGHTS and CDR2 is YDEGEE.

The chain couples TRBV5-8 to TRBJ1-2; 9 nucleotides align to TRBD1. The sample comprised blood. This clonotype originated in a woman under 30 with Graves' hyperthyroidism. CDR3 DNA: TGTGCCAGCAGGGGACAGGGCGAGTATGGCTACACCTTC. This translates into CASRGQGEYGYTF.